The 18 T cell receptor beta chains given below trace back to one sample, sequenced in a study of OX40 agonist ivuxolimab in advanced cancers. Generated by immunoSEQ multiplex PCR, the TCRdb table keeps only in-frame clones and is missing some. The table records approximately 71,000 clones, roughly four fifths of them present only once. This material consisted of CD4+ or CD8+ T cells sorted from blood, taken in a trial of the OX40 agonist ivuxolimab. These receptors all come from an adult with an advanced solid tumor such as melanoma, head and neck, liver or kidney cancer.

The chain joins TRBV6-6 to TRBJ1-5, with D possibly being TRBD1 (5 bases). CDR1 is MNHNY and CDR2 is SVGAGI in the germline V gene (reference sequence). Trimming removed 0 bases at V and 7 bases at J, with 16 bases between. The CDR3 extends over 16 amino acids. CDR3 in amino acids: CASSYSIGGVGQPQHF. CDR3 coding DNA: TGTGCCAGCAGTTACTCGATCGGGGGAGTGGGACAGCCCCAGCATTTT.

The V gene is TRBV21-1, the J gene TRBJ2-5; the table calls TRBD1, which could not be checked here. TRBV21-1 constitutes a pseudogene. The CDR3 spans 13 residues. The CDR3: CASSKYREETQYF. CDR3 DNA sequence: TGTGCCAGCAGCAAGTACAGGGAGGAGACCCAGTACTTC.

The genes are TRBV7-3 and TRBJ1-4, with 9 bases aligning to TRBD1. The V and J ends lost 8 bases and 4 bases, in that order; junction bases with no gene match: 14. This CDR3 comprises 17 residues. Germline values: CDR1 SGHTA, CDR2 FQGTGA. CDR3 nucleotide sequence: TGTGCCAGCCGACCGGGACAGGGCCTTCTACTTAATGAAAAACTGTTTTTT. Its translation is CASRPGQGLLLNEKLFF.

The chain joins TRBV28 to TRBJ1-2; TRBD1 matches at 7 bases. The J segment lost 2 bases and the V segment lost 6 bases, leaving 6 bases of the junction unmatched. Germline V gene data show CDR1 as MDHEN and CDR2 as SYDVKM. The CDR3 sequence is 14 residues long. The CDR3 spells CASSTGAGNYGYTF. The CDR3 DNA reads TGTGCCAGCAGCACAGGGGCGGGAAACTATGGCTACACCTTC.

The chain has TRBV28 and TRBJ2-5; TRBD2 is a possible D gene (5 bases). CDR3 length: 16 residues. Trimming took off 6 bases at V and 3 bases at J, with 20 bases between the two ends. Germline V gives CDR1 MDHEN, CDR2 SYDVKM. The chain's CDR3 is CASSLRTRTGKETQYF. The CDR3 DNA follows: TGTGCCAGCAGCTTACGGACCCGGACGGGGAAAGAGACCCAGTACTTC.

The rearrangement uses TRBV28 and TRBJ2-5; the match to TRBD1 covers 9 bases. V shed 8 bases, J shed 2 bases, and the junction held 6 bases outside the gene matches. The germline CDR1 and CDR2 sequences are MDHEN and SYDVKM. This CDR3 contains 14 residues. CDR3 sequence: CASYDRGSQETQYF. For the CDR3, the DNA is TGTGCCAGCTACGACAGGGGGTCACAAGAGACCCAGTACTTC.

In this sample, this clone turned up once. The chain links TRBV7-2 to TRBJ1-3; D not resolved. The germline V gene has CDR1 SGHTA and CDR2 FQGNSA. This CDR3 is built from 13 residues. The V and J ends lost 3 bases and 5 bases respectively, with 8 bases between them. The CDR3 is CASSFGFRNTIYF. CDR3 coding DNA: TGTGCCAGCAGCTTCGGCTTTAGAAACACCATATATTTT.

This clone has a handful of counts. The rearrangement uses TRBV19 and TRBJ1-6; 8 nucleotides match TRBD1. The junction had 10 bases not matched to a gene; V was cut back by 5 bases and J by 7 bases. The CDR3 covers 16 residues. CDR1 LNHDA and CDR2 SQIVND come from the germline V gene (reference sequence). For the CDR3, the DNA is TGTGCCAGTAGTGCCCGGACAGGGTTCCGGAATTCACCCCTCCACTTT. Translated: CASSARTGFRNSPLHF.

This clone was seen a single time. V usage is TRBV21-1 and J usage is TRBJ1-2; TRBD1, the D gene given by the table, was not confirmed from the DNA. TRBV21-1 is designated a pseudogene. This CDR3 spans 15 amino acids. The CDR3 bases are TGTGCCAGCAGCAAAGCGGCAGGGGCTAACTATGGCTACACCTTC. This encodes CASSKAAGANYGYTF.

This clone was counted a single time. The CDR3 coding sequence is TGCGCCAGCAGTTTTACTTCTAGCGGCTCCTACAATGAGCAGTTCTTC. Protein sequence: CASSFTSSGSYNEQFF. The V and J genes are TRBV5-1 and TRBJ2-1; TRBD2 matches at 7 bases. After removal of 5 bases from V and 0 bases from J, the junction contained 8 bases not matched to a gene. The CDR3 is made up of 16 amino acids. Germline V gives CDR1 SGHRS, CDR2 YFSETQ.

The chain employs TRBV4-2 and TRBJ2-3; D not resolved. The CDR3 contains 14 residues. The V end lost 0 bases, the J end lost 2 bases, and 6 bases lay between the germline ends. The germline V gene has CDR1 LGHNA and CDR2 YNFKEQ. In nucleotides, the CDR3 is TGTGCCAGCAGCCAAGATACAGCCACAGATACGCAGTATTTT. This sequence encodes CASSQDTATDTQYF.

This clone has just a few counts. The V gene is TRBV7-2, the J gene TRBJ2-1; D gene unclear. CDR1 and CDR2 from the germline V gene are SGHTA and FQGNSA. The CDR3 sequence is 13 residues long. V dropped 1 base and J dropped 8 bases, with 9 bases sitting between them. The CDR3 sequence is CASSLGRVDEQFF. CDR3 in DNA: TGTGCCAGCAGCTTAGGAAGGGTGGATGAGCAGTTCTTC.

V gene TRBV4-3 combines with J gene TRBJ2-5; 9 bases map to TRBD1. The CDR3 runs 15 residues. The germline gives CDR1 LGHNA, CDR2 YSLEER. The V gene end was trimmed by 4 bases and the J gene end by 2 bases; junction bases not matched to a gene: 5. CDR3 loop: CASSRGQGLQETQYF. The DNA of the CDR3 is TGCGCCAGCAGCCGAGGACAGGGGCTACAAGAGACCCAGTACTTC.

The sample holds a few counts of this clone. The gene calls are TRBV7-3 and TRBJ2-1; TRBD2 matches at 10 bases. Trimming cost V 1 base and J 5 bases; bases outside gene matches: 5. The CDR3 runs to 16 residues. Germline CDR1 SGHTA, CDR2 FQGTGA. CDR3 in amino acids: CASSLIGGLADNEQFF. The CDR3 DNA is TGTGCCAGCAGCTTAATAGGTGGACTAGCGGACAATGAGCAGTTCTTC.

The V call is TRBV6-5, the J call TRBJ2-2; TRBD1 might be the D (6 bases). Germline-derived CDR1 and CDR2 are MNHEY and SVGAGI. This CDR3 contains 15 residues. Trimming shortened V by 2 bases and J by 4 bases, and 11 bases separated the two germline ends. The CDR3 loop is CASSYAGVVTGELFF. CDR3 coding DNA: TGTGCCAGCAGTTACGCAGGGGTCGTCACCGGGGAGCTGTTTTTT.

The chain links TRBV28 to TRBJ1-1, with 8 bases identical to TRBD1. The V segment lost 7 bases and the J segment 3 bases; nucleotides outside the gene matches: 4. The CDR3 extends over 13 amino acids. The germline V gene encodes CDR1 MDHEN and CDR2 SYDVKM. This CDR3 is CASTTTGDTEAFF. The DNA of the CDR3 is TGTGCCAGCACCACGACAGGGGACACTGAAGCTTTCTTT.

The rearrangement joins TRBV5-4 to TRBJ1-4, with D maybe TRBD1 (5 bases). The V and J ends lost 1 base and 7 bases respectively, with 14 bases between them. Germline assignment: CDR1 SGHNT and CDR2 YYREEE (reference sequence). The CDR3 length is 15 residues. This chain's CDR3 is CASSLFGAGGEKLFF. CDR3 DNA sequence: TGTGCCAGCAGCTTGTTTGGGGCCGGGGGTGAAAAACTGTTTTTT.

The chain recombines TRBV9 with TRBJ1-1; a possible D gene is TRBD1 (5 bases). The V and J ends lost 3 bases and 0 bases respectively, with 12 bases between them. CDR3 size: 15 residues. CDR1 and CDR2 (germline): SGDLS, YYNGEE. CDR3 DNA sequence: TGTGCCAGCAGCGCCTCGGGACTCTTGAACACTGAAGCTTTCTTT. Protein product: CASSASGLLNTEAFF.